The rows below give T cell receptor beta chains drawn from one sample of a study of CD8 T cells in ankylosing spondylitis. TCRdb recomputed calls from the 5' RACE reads with MiXCR, one row per CDR3 protein. Counted here are 30,000 to 45,000 distinct CDR3 sequences, 3% occurring once; the ten biggest clones make up roughly 2.8%. Sequenced sample: blood, either unsorted or a sorted T cell fraction (not recorded which). Every receptor here comes from a male donor with ankylosing spondylitis or in good health (not recorded which). Both conserved end residues are part of each CDR3. The order of the fields is CDR3 protein, CDR3 DNA, J gene, V gene, D gene, clone size. D genes are given only for firm matches. The size entry is marked missing in some rows and otherwise reads once, few, many or a size class.

CDR3aa: CVSSIGTSRKHTDTQYF
CDR3nt: TGTGTCAGCAGCATCGGGACTAGCAGGAAACACACAGATACGCAGTATTTT
j_gene: TRBJ2-3
v_gene: TRBV9
d_gene: TRBD2
abundance: .

CDR3aa: CAGKAYSPGGTSGEETQYF
CDR3nt: TGTGCCGGTAAGGCCTACTCTCCCGGCGGGACTAGCGGAGAAGAGACCCAGTACTTC
j_gene: TRBJ2-5
v_gene: TRBV7-2
d_gene: TRBD2
abundance: many

CDR3aa: CASGERTSKDTQYF
CDR3nt: TGTGCCAGCGGCGAACGGACTAGCAAGGATACGCAGTATTTT
j_gene: TRBJ2-3
v_gene: TRBV9
d_gene: TRBD2
abundance: .

CDR3aa: CASSRLQGKGITDTQYF
CDR3nt: TGTGCCAGCAGCAGATTACAGGGGAAGGGGATCACAGATACGCAGTATTTT
j_gene: TRBJ2-3
v_gene: TRBV9
d_gene: TRBD1
abundance: many

CDR3aa: CASQGAQGADTQYF
CDR3nt: TGTGCCAGCCAAGGAGCACAGGGGGCAGATACGCAGTATTTT
j_gene: TRBJ2-3
v_gene: TRBV9
d_gene: TRBD1
abundance: many

CDR3aa: CASSARGQGATSNSPLHF
CDR3nt: TGTGCCAGCAGCGCCCGAGGACAGGGGGCCACCTCAAATTCACCCCTCCACTTT
j_gene: TRBJ1-6
v_gene: TRBV9
d_gene: TRBD1
abundance: many

CDR3aa: CASSVATSDSGANVLTF
CDR3nt: TGTGCCAGCAGCGTAGCTACGTCGGACTCTGGGGCCAACGTCCTGACTTTC
j_gene: TRBJ2-6
v_gene: TRBV9
d_gene: .
abundance: many

CDR3aa: CASSAGTGYNEKLFF
CDR3nt: TGTGCCAGCAGCGCCGGGACAGGCTATAATGAAAAACTGTTTTTT
j_gene: TRBJ1-4
v_gene: TRBV9
d_gene: TRBD1
abundance: many

CDR3aa: CASSVVLAGKETQYF
CDR3nt: TGTGCCAGCAGCGTAGTACTAGCGGGGAAAGAGACCCAGTACTTC
j_gene: TRBJ2-5
v_gene: TRBV9
d_gene: TRBD2
abundance: many

CDR3aa: CASSPGSTGEQFF
CDR3nt: TGTGCCAGCAGCCCCGGGTCTACGGGTGAGCAGTTCTTC
j_gene: TRBJ2-1
v_gene: TRBV9
d_gene: .
abundance: few

CDR3aa: CASSVTPLEVEQFF
CDR3nt: TGTGCCAGCAGCGTAACCCCTCTCGAGGTTGAGCAGTTCTTC
j_gene: TRBJ2-1
v_gene: TRBV9
d_gene: .
abundance: many

CDR3aa: CASSVVPGEKLFF
CDR3nt: TGTGCCAGCAGCGTAGTCCCCGGAGAAAAACTGTTTTTT
j_gene: TRBJ1-4
v_gene: TRBV9
d_gene: .
abundance: many

CDR3aa: CASSPAGQNIQYF
CDR3nt: TGTGCCAGCAGCCCAGCGGGGCAAAACATTCAGTACTTC
j_gene: TRBJ2-4
v_gene: TRBV9
d_gene: TRBD2
abundance: many

CDR3aa: CASSVPPNRGEPDQSYNEQFF
CDR3nt: TGTGCCAGCAGCGTACCACCCAATAGGGGGGAGCCTGACCAATCGTACAATGAGCAGTTCTTC
j_gene: TRBJ2-1
v_gene: TRBV9
d_gene: .
abundance: many

CDR3aa: CASSVALDPQETQYF
CDR3nt: TGTGCCAGCAGCGTAGCCCTGGACCCGCAAGAGACCCAGTACTTC
j_gene: TRBJ2-5
v_gene: TRBV9
d_gene: .
abundance: .

CDR3aa: CASSAGTSGKNIQYF
CDR3nt: TGTGCCAGCAGCGCCGGGACTAGCGGAAAAAACATTCAGTACTTC
j_gene: TRBJ2-4
v_gene: TRBV9
d_gene: TRBD2
abundance: many

CDR3aa: CASSVARGSYNEQFF
CDR3nt: TGTGCCAGCAGCGTTGCCAGGGGGTCCTACAATGAGCAGTTCTTC
j_gene: TRBJ2-1
v_gene: TRBV9
d_gene: TRBD1
abundance: few

CDR3aa: CASSEQGLDGELFF
CDR3nt: TGTGCCAGCAGCGAACAGGGTCTAGACGGGGAGCTGTTTTTT
j_gene: TRBJ2-2
v_gene: TRBV9
d_gene: .
abundance: many

CDR3aa: CASSVSPDRGRSGELFF
CDR3nt: TGTGCCAGCAGCGTTTCCCCGGACAGGGGGCGATCCGGGGAGCTGTTTTTT
j_gene: TRBJ2-2
v_gene: TRBV9
d_gene: TRBD1
abundance: many

CDR3aa: CASSASGLANYNEQFF
CDR3nt: TGTGCCAGCAGCGCCTCGGGACTAGCGAATTACAATGAGCAGTTCTTC
j_gene: TRBJ2-1
v_gene: TRBV9
d_gene: TRBD2
abundance: .

CDR3aa: CASSGGQNYGYTF
CDR3nt: TGTGCCAGCAGCGGGGGACAGAACTATGGCTACACCTTC
j_gene: TRBJ1-2
v_gene: TRBV9
d_gene: TRBD1
abundance: few

CDR3aa: CASSVATSGGDEQFF
CDR3nt: TGTGCCAGCAGCGTAGCTACTAGCGGGGGGGATGAGCAGTTCTTC
j_gene: TRBJ2-1
v_gene: TRBV9
d_gene: TRBD2
abundance: many

CDR3aa: CASSVGVRVEETQYF
CDR3nt: TGTGCCAGCAGCGTTGGTGTCAGGGTGGAAGAGACCCAGTACTTC
j_gene: TRBJ2-5
v_gene: TRBV9
d_gene: .
abundance: many

CDR3aa: CASSVEGGSGYTF
CDR3nt: TGTGCCAGCAGCGTGGAGGGGGGAAGCGGCTACACCTTC
j_gene: TRBJ1-2
v_gene: TRBV9
d_gene: .
abundance: .

CDR3aa: CASSVSIGIGYGYTF
CDR3nt: TGTGCCAGCAGCGTGAGTATCGGCATCGGCTATGGCTACACCTTC
j_gene: TRBJ1-2
v_gene: TRBV9
d_gene: .
abundance: many

CDR3aa: CASSVTPTSADTQYF
CDR3nt: TGTGCCAGCAGCGTAACCCCGACTAGTGCGGATACGCAGTATTTT
j_gene: TRBJ2-3
v_gene: TRBV9
d_gene: .
abundance: many

CDR3aa: CASSPGGTEQFF
CDR3nt: TGTGCCAGCAGCCCTGGGGGTACCGAGCAGTTCTTC
j_gene: TRBJ2-1
v_gene: TRBV9
d_gene: .
abundance: many

CDR3aa: CASSIAGLGTDTQYF
CDR3nt: TGTGCCAGCAGCATAGCGGGGCTTGGCACAGATACGCAGTATTTT
j_gene: TRBJ2-3
v_gene: TRBV9
d_gene: TRBD2
abundance: many

CDR3aa: CASSVSRGLLEANEQFF
CDR3nt: TGTGCCAGCAGCGTATCCCGGGGCCTGCTAGAGGCTAATGAGCAGTTCTTC
j_gene: TRBJ2-1
v_gene: TRBV9
d_gene: .
abundance: many

CDR3aa: CASSAVMGEADTQYF
CDR3nt: TGTGCCAGCAGCGCCGTTATGGGCGAGGCAGATACGCAGTATTTT
j_gene: TRBJ2-3
v_gene: TRBV9
d_gene: .
abundance: many

CDR3aa: CASSVAGVYNEQFF
CDR3nt: TGTGCCAGCAGCGTAGCGGGAGTCTACAATGAGCAGTTCTTC
j_gene: TRBJ2-1
v_gene: TRBV9
d_gene: .
abundance: many

CDR3aa: CASSLRQYTDTQYF
CDR3nt: TGTGCCAGCAGCCTCCGGCAGTACACAGATACGCAGTATTTT
j_gene: TRBJ2-3
v_gene: TRBV9
d_gene: .
abundance: many

CDR3aa: CASMGGSNTGELFF
CDR3nt: TGTGCCAGCATGGGTGGGAGTAATACCGGGGAGCTGTTTTTT
j_gene: TRBJ2-2
v_gene: TRBV9
d_gene: .
abundance: many

CDR3aa: CASSAYKPQGSSYNEQFF
CDR3nt: TGTGCCAGCAGCGCGTACAAGCCACAGGGTTCGTCCTACAATGAGCAGTTCTTC
j_gene: TRBJ2-1
v_gene: TRBV9
d_gene: .
abundance: many

CDR3aa: CASSVPLGLSTDTQYF
CDR3nt: TGTGCCAGCAGCGTACCCCTCGGGCTTAGCACAGATACGCAGTATTTT
j_gene: TRBJ2-3
v_gene: TRBV9
d_gene: .
abundance: many

CDR3aa: CASQPGQANYGYTF
CDR3nt: TGTGCCAGCCAGCCGGGACAGGCTAACTATGGCTACACCTTC
j_gene: TRBJ1-2
v_gene: TRBV9
d_gene: TRBD1
abundance: few

CDR3aa: CASSVDRAGNTIYF
CDR3nt: TGTGCCAGCAGCGTAGACAGGGCTGGAAACACCATATATTTT
j_gene: TRBJ1-3
v_gene: TRBV9
d_gene: .
abundance: many

CDR3aa: CASSSALQTGATYNEQFF
CDR3nt: TGTGCCAGCAGCTCCGCTCTCCAAACAGGGGCGACCTACAATGAGCAGTTCTTC
j_gene: TRBJ2-1
v_gene: TRBV9
d_gene: TRBD1
abundance: many

CDR3aa: CASSVGLAGSITGELFF
CDR3nt: TGTGCCAGCAGCGTAGGGCTAGCGGGATCCATCACCGGGGAGCTGTTTTTT
j_gene: TRBJ2-2
v_gene: TRBV9
d_gene: TRBD2
abundance: many

CDR3aa: CASSVEPLGEKLFF
CDR3nt: TGTGCCAGCAGCGTAGAACCATTGGGGGAAAAACTGTTTTTT
j_gene: TRBJ1-4
v_gene: TRBV9
d_gene: .
abundance: many

CDR3aa: CASSVGRGNTEAFF
CDR3nt: TGTGCCAGCAGCGTGGGTCGCGGGAACACTGAAGCTTTCTTT
j_gene: TRBJ1-1
v_gene: TRBV9
d_gene: .
abundance: many

CDR3aa: CASSGGQANYGYTF
CDR3nt: TGTGCCAGCAGCGGAGGACAGGCGAACTATGGCTACACCTTC
j_gene: TRBJ1-2
v_gene: TRBV9
d_gene: TRBD1
abundance: many

CDR3aa: CASSAGGTDTQYF
CDR3nt: TGTGCCAGCAGCGCAGGGGGAACAGATACGCAGTATTTT
j_gene: TRBJ2-3
v_gene: TRBV9
d_gene: TRBD1
abundance: many

CDR3aa: CASSVGVQETQYF
CDR3nt: TGTGCCAGCAGCGTAGGAGTCCAAGAGACCCAGTACTTC
j_gene: TRBJ2-5
v_gene: TRBV9
d_gene: .
abundance: many

CDR3aa: CASSSGGPNTGELFF
CDR3nt: TGTGCCAGCAGTAGCGGGGGGCCGAACACCGGGGAGCTGTTTTTT
j_gene: TRBJ2-2
v_gene: TRBV9
d_gene: TRBD2
abundance: many

CDR3aa: CASSAGTGTGEQFF
CDR3nt: TGTGCCAGCAGTGCCGGGACAGGGACAGGTGAGCAGTTCTTC
j_gene: TRBJ2-1
v_gene: TRBV9
d_gene: TRBD1
abundance: few

CDR3aa: CASSALAGQETQYF
CDR3nt: TGTGCCAGCAGCGCCCTAGCTGGGCAAGAGACCCAGTACTTC
j_gene: TRBJ2-5
v_gene: TRBV9
d_gene: .
abundance: many

CDR3aa: CASSPTGVGELFF
CDR3nt: TGTGCCAGCAGCCCCACCGGAGTGGGGGAGCTGTTTTTT
j_gene: TRBJ2-2
v_gene: TRBV9
d_gene: .
abundance: many